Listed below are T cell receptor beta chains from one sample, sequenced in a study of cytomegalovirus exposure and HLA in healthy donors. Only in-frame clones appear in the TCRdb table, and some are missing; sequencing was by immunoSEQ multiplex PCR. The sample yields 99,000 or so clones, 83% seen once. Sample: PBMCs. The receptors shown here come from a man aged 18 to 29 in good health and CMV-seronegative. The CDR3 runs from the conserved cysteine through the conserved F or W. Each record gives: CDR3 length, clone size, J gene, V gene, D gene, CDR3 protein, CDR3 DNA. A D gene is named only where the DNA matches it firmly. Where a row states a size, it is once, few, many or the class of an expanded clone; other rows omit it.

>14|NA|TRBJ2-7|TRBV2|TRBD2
CASGSGGWPYEQYF
TGTGCCAGCGGTAGCGGGGGCTGGCCCTACGAGCAGTACTTC
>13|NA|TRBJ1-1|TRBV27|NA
CASSRRYSTEAFF
TGTGCCAGCAGTCGCAGATATTCCACTGAAGCTTTCTTT
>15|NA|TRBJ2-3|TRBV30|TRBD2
CAWSIGGTYTDTQYF
TGTGCCTGGAGTATCGGGGGGACTTACACAGATACGCAGTATTTT
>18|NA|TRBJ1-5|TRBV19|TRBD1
CASSMVGTGGAGRQPQHF
TGTGCCAGTAGTATGGTGGGGACAGGGGGCGCCGGACGTCAGCCCCAGCATTTT
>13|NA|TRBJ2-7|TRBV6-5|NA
CASSRTPSYEQYF
TGTGCCAGCAGTAGGACACCCTCCTACGAGCAGTACTTC
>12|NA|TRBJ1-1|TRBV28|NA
CASQAPGAEAFF
TGTGCCTCACAGGCCCCGGGGGCTGAAGCTTTCTTT
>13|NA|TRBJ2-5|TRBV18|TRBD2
CAGSSGSAETQYF
TGTGCCGGCTCTAGCGGGAGCGCGGAGACCCAGTACTTC
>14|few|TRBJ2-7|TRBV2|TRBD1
CASRKDRGSYEQYF
TGTGCCAGCAGGAAGGACAGGGGCTCCTACGAGCAGTACTTC
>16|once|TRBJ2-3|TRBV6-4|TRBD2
CASSDTTSGDTDTQYF
TGTGCCAGCAGTGACACCACTAGCGGAGACACAGATACGCAGTATTTT
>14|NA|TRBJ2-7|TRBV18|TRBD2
CASSPPGGTYEQYF
TGTGCCAGCTCACCACCGGGGGGGACCTACGAGCAGTACTTC
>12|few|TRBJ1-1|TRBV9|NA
CASSQGSGEAFF
TGTGCCAGCAGCCAAGGCTCAGGGGAAGCTTTCTTT
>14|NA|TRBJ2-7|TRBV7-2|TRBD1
CASSTRQGTYEQYF
TGTGCCAGCAGCACCCGACAGGGAACCTACGAGCAGTACTTC
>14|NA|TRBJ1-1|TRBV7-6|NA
CASSSLPGQVEAFF
TGTGCCAGCAGCTCCCTCCCGGGACAAGTTGAAGCTTTCTTT
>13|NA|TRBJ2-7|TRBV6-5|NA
CASREANRGEQYF
TGTGCCAGCAGGGAGGCCAACCGGGGGGAGCAGTACTTC
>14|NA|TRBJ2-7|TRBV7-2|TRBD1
CASSIQGTDYEQYF
TGTGCCAGCAGCATACAGGGGACCGACTACGAGCAGTACTTC
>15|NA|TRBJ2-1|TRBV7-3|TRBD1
CASSSTGASYNEQFF
TGTGCCAGCAGCTCGACAGGGGCCTCCTACAATGAGCAGTTCTTC
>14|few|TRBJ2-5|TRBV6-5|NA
CASSYSNVPGTQYF
TGTGCCAGCAGTTACTCGAATGTCCCAGGAACCCAGTACTTC
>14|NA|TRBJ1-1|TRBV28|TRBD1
CASSPGTGETEAFF
TGTGCCAGCAGTCCGGGGACAGGGGAAACTGAAGCTTTCTTT
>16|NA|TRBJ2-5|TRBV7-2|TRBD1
CASSRPGQGPQETQYF
TGTGCCAGCAGCCGACCGGGACAGGGGCCTCAGGAGACCCAGTACTTC
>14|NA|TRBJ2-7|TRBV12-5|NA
CASGLFGRVNEQYF
TGTGCTAGTGGTTTGTTCGGCAGGGTGAACGAGCAGTACTTC
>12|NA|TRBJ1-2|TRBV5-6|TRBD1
CASSQGDYGYTF
TGTGCCAGCAGCCAGGGGGACTATGGCTACACCTTC
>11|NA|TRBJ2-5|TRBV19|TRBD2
CASSGRETQYF
TGTGCCAGTAGCGGGAGGGAGACCCAGTACTTC
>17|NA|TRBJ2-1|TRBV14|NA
CASSQFSPAASYNEQFF
TGTGCCAGCAGCCAATTCTCTCCAGCGGCCTCCTACAATGAGCAGTTCTTC
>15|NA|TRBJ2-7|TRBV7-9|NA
CASSRRQGTFHEQYF
TGTGCCAGCAGCCGACGGCAGGGAACTTTCCACGAGCAGTACTTC
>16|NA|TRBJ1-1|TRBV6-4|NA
CASSVHGRVGRTEAFF
TGTGCCAGCAGTGTTCATGGTCGAGTCGGGAGGACTGAAGCTTTCTTT
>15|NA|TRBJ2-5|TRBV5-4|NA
CASSHASRSQETQYF
TGTGCCAGCAGCCACGCTAGCAGATCGCAAGAGACCCAGTACTTC
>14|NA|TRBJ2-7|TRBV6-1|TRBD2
CASMIAGPSYEQYF
TGTGCCAGCATGATAGCGGGTCCCTCCTACGAGCAGTACTTC
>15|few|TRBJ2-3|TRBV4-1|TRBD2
CASSQVGLATDTQYF
TGCGCCAGCAGCCAAGTGGGACTAGCAACAGATACGCAGTATTTT
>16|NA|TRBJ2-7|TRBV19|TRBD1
CASSSKGQGVSYEQYF
TGTGCCAGTAGCTCGAAGGGACAGGGGGTAAGCTACGAGCAGTACTTC
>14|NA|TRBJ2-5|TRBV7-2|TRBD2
CASSGSGREETQYF
TGTGCCAGCAGCGGTAGCGGGAGGGAAGAGACCCAGTACTTC
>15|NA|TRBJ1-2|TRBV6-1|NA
CASSEGGLPNYGYTF
TGTGCCAGCAGTGAAGGAGGGCTCCCCAACTATGGCTACACCTTC
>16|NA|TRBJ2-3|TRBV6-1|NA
CASSEVWGEGRDTQYF
TGTGCCAGCAGTGAAGTTTGGGGGGAAGGGAGAGATACGCAGTATTTT
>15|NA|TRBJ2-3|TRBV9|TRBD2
CASGGLAGGADTQYF
TGTGCCAGCGGAGGACTAGCAGGAGGGGCAGATACGCAGTATTTT
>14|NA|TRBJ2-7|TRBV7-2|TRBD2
CASSFASGAYEQYF
TGTGCCAGCAGCTTCGCTAGCGGAGCCTACGAGCAGTACTTC
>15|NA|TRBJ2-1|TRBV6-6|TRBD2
CASSYGGTSPVEQFF
TGTGCCAGCAGTTACGGGGGGACTAGTCCCGTTGAGCAGTTCTTC
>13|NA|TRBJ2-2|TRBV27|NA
CASSLPNTGELFF
TGTGCCAGCAGTCTCCCGAACACCGGGGAGCTGTTTTTT
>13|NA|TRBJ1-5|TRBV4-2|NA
CASSQKGKEPQHF
TGTGCCAGCAGCCAAAAGGGGAAGGAGCCCCAGCATTTT
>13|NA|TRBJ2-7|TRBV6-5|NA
CASSYSTPSEQYF
TGTGCCAGCAGTTACTCGACTCCAAGCGAGCAGTACTTC
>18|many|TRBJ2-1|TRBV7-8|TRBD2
CASSLGRRGLAAYNEQFF
TGTGCCAGCAGCTTAGGTAGGAGGGGTCTAGCGGCCTACAATGAGCAGTTCTTC
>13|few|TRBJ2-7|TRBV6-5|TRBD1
CASRPGQGHEQYF
TGTGCCAGCAGACCAGGACAGGGCCACGAGCAGTACTTC
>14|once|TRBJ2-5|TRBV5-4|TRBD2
CASSQSGRPETQYF
TGTGCCAGCAGCCAGAGCGGGAGGCCCGAGACCCAGTACTTC
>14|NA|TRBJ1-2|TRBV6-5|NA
CASSYVGGLDGYTF
TGTGCCAGCAGTTACGTAGGCGGGTTGGACGGCTACACCTTC
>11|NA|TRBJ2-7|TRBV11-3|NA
CASSLSSEQYF
TGTGCCAGCAGCTTATCGTCCGAGCAGTACTTC
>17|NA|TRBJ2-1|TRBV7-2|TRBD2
CASSPTDRAGPNNEQFF
TGTGCCAGCAGCCCAACGGATCGAGCGGGACCCAACAATGAGCAGTTCTTC
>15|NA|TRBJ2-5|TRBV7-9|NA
CASSLGLTVQETQYF
TGTGCCAGCAGCCTTGGGCTAACAGTCCAAGAGACCCAGTACTTC